Each of the 3 T cell receptor beta chains below was sequenced from the same sample in a study of shared clonotypes between healthy human individuals (TCRdb year 2020). For the CD8 naive samples, CD45RO-negative cells were positively selected for CCR7, yielding a CD45RA+CCR7+ population from which TemRA cells were excluded. Receptors were amplified or captured by the immunoSEQ multiplex PCR assay. The clones in this table, taken by TCRdb from immuneACCESS, are in-frame only. Not every clone is retained; where verified, under half of the shortfall comes from an unresolved V gene, and the cause of the rest is unknown. Across this sample there are millions of clones, with approximately 94% seen only once. The ten largest clones represent more than 1.5% of the sample. The specimen sequenced was naive CD8+ T cells from PBMCs. Per the publication, the cell subset or site label means: CD45RA+CCR7+. The receptors stem from a young man in good health. Some clones in this sample may be carry-over from other donors' samples.

The rearrangement links TRBV9 to TRBJ2-5, with D perhaps TRBD2 (6 bases). Germline CDR1 is SGDLS and CDR2 is YYNGEE. The V end lost 0 bases, the J end lost 4 bases, and 10 bases lay between the germline ends. The CDR3 totals 14 residues. As DNA, the CDR3 is TGTGCCAGCAGCGTAGAAAGGAGGGGAGAGACCCAGTACTTC. Its protein is CASSVERRGETQYF.

The chain uses TRBV28 and TRBJ2-3; 13 positions agree with TRBD2. CDR1 MDHEN and CDR2 SYDVKM come from the germline V gene. The CDR3 loop spans 15 amino acids. V lost 11 bases and J lost 4; bases outside the gene matches: 9. The CDR3 coding sequence is TGTGCCGCCCGGACTAGCGGGAGTGTAGCAGATACGCAGTATTTT. This encodes CAARTSGSVADTQYF.

The CDR3 is CASSSRDGRAPYEQYF. CDR3 nucleotide sequence: TGTGCCAGCAGCTCTAGGGACGGGAGGGCCCCCTACGAGCAGTACTTC. The V gene is TRBV7-9, the J gene TRBJ2-7, with TRBD2 matching 8 bases. Trimming at V came to 4 bases and at J to 2 bases, leaving 10 bases not matched to a gene. Germline loops: CDR1 SEHNR, CDR2 FQNEAQ (reference sequence). The CDR3 runs 16 residues.